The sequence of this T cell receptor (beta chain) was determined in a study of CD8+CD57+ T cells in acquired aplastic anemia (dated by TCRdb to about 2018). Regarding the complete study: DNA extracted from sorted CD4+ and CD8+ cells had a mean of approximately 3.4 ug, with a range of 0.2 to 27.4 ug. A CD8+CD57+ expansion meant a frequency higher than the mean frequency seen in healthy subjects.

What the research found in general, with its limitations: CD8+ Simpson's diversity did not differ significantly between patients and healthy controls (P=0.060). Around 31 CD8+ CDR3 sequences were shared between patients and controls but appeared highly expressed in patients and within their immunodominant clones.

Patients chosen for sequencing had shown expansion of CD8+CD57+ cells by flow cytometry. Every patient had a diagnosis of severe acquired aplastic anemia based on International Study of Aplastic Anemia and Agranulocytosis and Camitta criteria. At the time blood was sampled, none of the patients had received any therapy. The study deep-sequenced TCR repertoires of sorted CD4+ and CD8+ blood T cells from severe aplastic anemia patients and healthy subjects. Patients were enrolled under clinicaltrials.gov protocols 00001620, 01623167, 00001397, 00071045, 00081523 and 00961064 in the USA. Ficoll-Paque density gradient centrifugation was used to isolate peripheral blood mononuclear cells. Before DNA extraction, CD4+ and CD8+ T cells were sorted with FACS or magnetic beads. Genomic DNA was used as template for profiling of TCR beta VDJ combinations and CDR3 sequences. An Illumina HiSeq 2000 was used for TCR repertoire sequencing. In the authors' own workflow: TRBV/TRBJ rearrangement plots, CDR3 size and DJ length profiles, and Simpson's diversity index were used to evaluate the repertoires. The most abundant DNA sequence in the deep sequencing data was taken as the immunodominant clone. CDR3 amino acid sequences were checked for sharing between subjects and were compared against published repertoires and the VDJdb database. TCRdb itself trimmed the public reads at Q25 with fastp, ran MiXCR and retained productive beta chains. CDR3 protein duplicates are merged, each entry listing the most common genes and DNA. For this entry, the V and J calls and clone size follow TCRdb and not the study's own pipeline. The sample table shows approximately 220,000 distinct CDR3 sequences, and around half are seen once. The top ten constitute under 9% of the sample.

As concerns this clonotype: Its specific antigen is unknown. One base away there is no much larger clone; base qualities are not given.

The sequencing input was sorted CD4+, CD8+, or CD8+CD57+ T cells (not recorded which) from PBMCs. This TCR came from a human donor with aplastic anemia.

For the CDR3, the sequence is CATSFGLRPRNQPQHF. The nucleotides are TGTGCCACCAGTTTCGGCTTACGGCCAAGGAATCAGCCCCAGCATTTT. Recombination joined TRBV24-1 with TRBJ1-5, with the D gene not confidently named. The junction carries 18 bases between V and J, which are trimmed by 6 bases and 4 bases respectively. The CDR3 sequence holds 16 residues, the cysteine and phenylalanine included. Only the CDR3 part of the read is kept: 48 bases, read in frame from the first base. Taken from the germline V gene, the CDR1 and CDR2 loops are KGHDR and SFDVKD.